This T cell receptor (beta chain) originates from a study of identical twins. Via MiXCR, TCRdb re-called the 5' RACE reads, giving one row per CDR3 protein. The table records a few hundred thousand distinct CDR3 sequences, 12% to 15% of them present only once. The length of the CDR3 is 20 residues. CDR1 LNHNV and CDR2 YYDKDF come from the germline V gene (reference sequence). V lost 0 bases and J lost 2; bases outside the gene matches: 14. These data are also associated with another study on yellow fever vaccine responses in identical twins.

The V call is TRBV15, the J call TRBJ2-3; TRBD2 matches at 10 bases. Sequenced material: CD4+ T cells sorted from blood. The receptor comes from a young woman in good health. The CDR3 region is CATSRDTVSGRYGDTDTQYF. For the CDR3, the DNA is TGTGCCACCAGCAGAGATACGGTTAGCGGGAGGTATGGGGACACAGATACGCAGTATTTT.